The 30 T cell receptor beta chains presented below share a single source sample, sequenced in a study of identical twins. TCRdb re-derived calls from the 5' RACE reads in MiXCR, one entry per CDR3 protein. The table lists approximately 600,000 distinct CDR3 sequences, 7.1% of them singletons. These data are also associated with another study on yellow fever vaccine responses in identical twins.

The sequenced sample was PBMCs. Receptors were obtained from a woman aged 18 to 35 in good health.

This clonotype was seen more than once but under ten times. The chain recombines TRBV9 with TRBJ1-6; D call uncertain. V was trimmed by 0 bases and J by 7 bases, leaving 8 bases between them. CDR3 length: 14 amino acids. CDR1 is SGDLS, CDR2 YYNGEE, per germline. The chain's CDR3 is CASSVGPENSPLHF. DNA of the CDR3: TGTGCCAGCAGCGTAGGGCCGGAGAATTCACCCCTCCACTTT.

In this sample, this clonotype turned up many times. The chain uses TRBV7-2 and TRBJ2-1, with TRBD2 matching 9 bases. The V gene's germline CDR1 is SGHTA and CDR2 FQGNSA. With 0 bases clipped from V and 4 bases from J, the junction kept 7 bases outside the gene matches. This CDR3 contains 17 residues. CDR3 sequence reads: CASSLAGSGGLYNEQFF. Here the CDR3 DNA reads TGTGCCAGCAGCTTAGCGGGTAGCGGGGGCCTTTACAATGAGCAGTTCTTC.

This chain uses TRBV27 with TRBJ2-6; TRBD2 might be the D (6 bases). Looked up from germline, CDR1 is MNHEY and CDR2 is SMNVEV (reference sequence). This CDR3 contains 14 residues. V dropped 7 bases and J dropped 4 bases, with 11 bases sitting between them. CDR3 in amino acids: CASTWGVGANVLTF. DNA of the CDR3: TGTGCCAGCACCTGGGGGGTGGGGGCCAACGTCCTGACTTTC.

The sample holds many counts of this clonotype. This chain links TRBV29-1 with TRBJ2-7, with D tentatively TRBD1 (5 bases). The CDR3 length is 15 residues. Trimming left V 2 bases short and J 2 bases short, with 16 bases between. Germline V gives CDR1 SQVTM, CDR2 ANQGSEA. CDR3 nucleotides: TGCAGCGTTGAAAACCGCGCTGAAGGGGCCTACGAGCAGTACTTC. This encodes CSVENRAEGAYEQYF.

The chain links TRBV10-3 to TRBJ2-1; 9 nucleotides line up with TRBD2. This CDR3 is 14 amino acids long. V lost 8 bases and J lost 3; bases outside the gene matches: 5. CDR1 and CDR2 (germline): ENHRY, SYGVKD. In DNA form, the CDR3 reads TGTGCCATCCCAGCTAGCGGGGACTACAATGAGCAGTTCTTC. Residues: CAIPASGDYNEQFF.

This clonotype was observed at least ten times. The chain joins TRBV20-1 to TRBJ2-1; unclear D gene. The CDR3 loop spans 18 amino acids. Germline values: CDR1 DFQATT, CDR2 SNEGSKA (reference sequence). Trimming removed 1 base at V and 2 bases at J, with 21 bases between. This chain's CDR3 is CSARGLKEDGWTYNEQFF. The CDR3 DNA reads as TGCAGTGCTAGAGGTCTAAAAGAGGACGGGTGGACCTACAATGAGCAGTTCTTC.

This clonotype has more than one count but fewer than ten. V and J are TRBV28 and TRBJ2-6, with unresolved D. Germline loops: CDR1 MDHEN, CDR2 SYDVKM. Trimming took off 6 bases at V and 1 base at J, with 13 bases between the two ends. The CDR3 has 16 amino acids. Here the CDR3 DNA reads TGTGCCAGCAGCCCACACATAAGTTCTGGGGCCAACGTCCTGACTTTC. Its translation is CASSPHISSGANVLTF. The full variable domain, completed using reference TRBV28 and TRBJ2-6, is DVKVTQSSRYLVKRTGEKVFLECVQDMDHENMFWYRQDPGLGLRLIYFSYDVKMKEKGDIPEGYSVSREKKERFSLILESASTNQTSMYLCASSPHISSGANVLTFGAGSRLTVL.

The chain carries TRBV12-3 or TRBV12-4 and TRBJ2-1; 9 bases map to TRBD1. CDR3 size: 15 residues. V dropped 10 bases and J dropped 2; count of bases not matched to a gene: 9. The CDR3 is CATTQGDRAYNEQFF. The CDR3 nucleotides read TGTGCCACCACACAGGGGGACAGGGCCTACAATGAGCAGTTCTTC.

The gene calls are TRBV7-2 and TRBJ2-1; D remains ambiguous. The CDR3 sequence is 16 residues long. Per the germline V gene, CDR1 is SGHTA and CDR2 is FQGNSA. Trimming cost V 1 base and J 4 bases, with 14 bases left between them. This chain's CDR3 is CASSLEVANSYNEQFF. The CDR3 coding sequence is TGTGCCAGCAGCTTAGAGGTAGCCAACTCTTACAATGAGCAGTTCTTC.

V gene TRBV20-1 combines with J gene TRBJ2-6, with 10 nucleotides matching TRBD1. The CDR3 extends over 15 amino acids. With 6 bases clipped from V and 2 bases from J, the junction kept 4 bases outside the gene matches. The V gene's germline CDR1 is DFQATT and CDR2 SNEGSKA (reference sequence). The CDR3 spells CSAPGQGTGANVLTF. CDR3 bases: TGCAGTGCCCCGGGACAGGGGACTGGGGCCAACGTCCTGACTTTC.

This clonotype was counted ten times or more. CDR3 sequence: CASSWGGRDEQFF. The CDR3 bases are TGTGCCAGCAGTTGGGGGGGGAGGGATGAGCAGTTCTTC. The V and J genes are TRBV27 and TRBJ2-1; 7 bases line up with TRBD2. Trimming at V came to 4 bases and at J to 8 bases, leaving 5 bases not matched to a gene. Germline V gives CDR1 MNHEY, CDR2 SMNVEV (reference sequence). CDR3 length: 13 residues.

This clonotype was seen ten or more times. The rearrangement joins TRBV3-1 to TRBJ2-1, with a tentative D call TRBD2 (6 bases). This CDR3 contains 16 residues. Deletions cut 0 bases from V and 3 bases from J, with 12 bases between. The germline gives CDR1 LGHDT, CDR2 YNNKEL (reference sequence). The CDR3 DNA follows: TGTGCCAGCAGCCAAGAACCGGGAGTGAACTACAATGAGCAGTTCTTC. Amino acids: CASSQEPGVNYNEQFF.

CDR3 DNA: TGTGCCACCAGTGAGGGGTCCGGGGAGCTGTTTTTT. This encodes CATSEGSGELFF. The chain is built from TRBV24-1 and TRBJ2-2; D is unclear. The CDR3 spans 12 residues. Per germline, CDR1 KGHDR and CDR2 SFDVKD. The V and J ends lost 4 bases and 6 bases respectively, with 5 bases between them.

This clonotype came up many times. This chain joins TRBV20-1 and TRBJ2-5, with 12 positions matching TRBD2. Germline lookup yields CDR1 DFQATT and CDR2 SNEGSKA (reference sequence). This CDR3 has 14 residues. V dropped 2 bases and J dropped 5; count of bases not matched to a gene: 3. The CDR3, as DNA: TGCAGTGCTAGACTAGCGGGAGGGGGTGAGACCCAGTACTTC. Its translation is CSARLAGGGETQYF.

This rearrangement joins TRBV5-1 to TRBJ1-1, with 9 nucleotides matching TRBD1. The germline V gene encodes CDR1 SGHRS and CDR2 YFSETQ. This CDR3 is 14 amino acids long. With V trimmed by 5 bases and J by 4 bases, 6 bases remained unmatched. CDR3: CASRPGQGRTEAFF. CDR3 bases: TGCGCCAGCAGACCTGGACAGGGGCGCACTGAAGCTTTCTTT.

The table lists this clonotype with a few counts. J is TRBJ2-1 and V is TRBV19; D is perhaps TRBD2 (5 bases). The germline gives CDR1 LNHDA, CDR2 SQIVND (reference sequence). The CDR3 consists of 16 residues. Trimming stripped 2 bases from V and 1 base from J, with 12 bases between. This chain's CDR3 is CASSITRRSSYNEQFF. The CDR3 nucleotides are TGTGCCAGTAGTATAACGAGGAGGTCATCCTACAATGAGCAGTTCTTC.

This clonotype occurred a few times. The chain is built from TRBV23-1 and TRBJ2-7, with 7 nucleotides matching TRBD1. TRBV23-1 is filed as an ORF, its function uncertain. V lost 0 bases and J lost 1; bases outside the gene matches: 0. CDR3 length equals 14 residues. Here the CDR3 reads CASSQSTGSYEQYF. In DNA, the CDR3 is TGCGCCAGCAGTCAATCGACAGGGTCCTACGAGCAGTACTTC.

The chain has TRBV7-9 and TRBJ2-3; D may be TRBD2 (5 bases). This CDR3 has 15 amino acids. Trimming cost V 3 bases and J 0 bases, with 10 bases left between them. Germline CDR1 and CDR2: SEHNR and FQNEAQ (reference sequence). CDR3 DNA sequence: TGTGCCAGCAGCTTGAAGGGCGGGAGCACAGATACGCAGTATTTT. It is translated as CASSLKGGSTDTQYF.

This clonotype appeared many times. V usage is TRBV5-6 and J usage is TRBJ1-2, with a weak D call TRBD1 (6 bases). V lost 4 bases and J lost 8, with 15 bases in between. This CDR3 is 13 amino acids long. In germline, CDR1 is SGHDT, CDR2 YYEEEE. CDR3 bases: TGTGCCAGCAGCCTGAGGGACATAGGGGGCTACACCTTC. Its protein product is CASSLRDIGGYTF. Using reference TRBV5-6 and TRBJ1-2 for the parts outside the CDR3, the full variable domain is DAGVTQSPTHLIKTRGQQVTLRCSPKSGHDTVSWYQQALGQGPQFIFQYYEEEERQRGNFPDRFSGHQFPNYSSELNVNALLLGDSALYLCASSLRDIGGYTFGSGTRLTVV.

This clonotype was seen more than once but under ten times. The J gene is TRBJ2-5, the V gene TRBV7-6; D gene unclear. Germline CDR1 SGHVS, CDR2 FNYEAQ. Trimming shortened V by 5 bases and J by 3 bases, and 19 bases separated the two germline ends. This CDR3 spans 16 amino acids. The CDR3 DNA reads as TGTGCCAGCAGCATCCCCCCAGGTGGCGGTGAAGAGACCCAGTACTTC. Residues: CASSIPPGGGEETQYF.

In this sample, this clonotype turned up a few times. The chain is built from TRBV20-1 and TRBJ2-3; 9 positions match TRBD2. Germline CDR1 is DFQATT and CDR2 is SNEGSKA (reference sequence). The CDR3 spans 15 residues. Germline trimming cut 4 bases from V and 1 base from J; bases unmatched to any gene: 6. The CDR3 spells CSATIAGAGTDTQYF. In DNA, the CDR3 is TGCAGTGCTACGATAGCGGGAGCGGGCACAGATACGCAGTATTTT.

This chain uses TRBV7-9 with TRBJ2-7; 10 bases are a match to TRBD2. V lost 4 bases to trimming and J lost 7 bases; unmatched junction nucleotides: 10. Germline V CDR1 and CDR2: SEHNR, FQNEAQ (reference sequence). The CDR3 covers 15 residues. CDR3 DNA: TGTGCCAGCAGCTCAGGACTAGCGGAGACCGGGGAGCAGTACTTC. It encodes CASSSGLAETGEQYF.

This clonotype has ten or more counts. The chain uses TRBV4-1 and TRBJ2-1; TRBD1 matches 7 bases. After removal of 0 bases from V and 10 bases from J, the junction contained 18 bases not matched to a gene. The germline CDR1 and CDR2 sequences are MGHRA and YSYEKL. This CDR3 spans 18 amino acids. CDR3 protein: CASSQEGGFRPIRAEQFF. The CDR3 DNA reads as TGCGCCAGCAGCCAAGAAGGGGGCTTTCGGCCTATCCGGGCCGAGCAGTTCTTC.

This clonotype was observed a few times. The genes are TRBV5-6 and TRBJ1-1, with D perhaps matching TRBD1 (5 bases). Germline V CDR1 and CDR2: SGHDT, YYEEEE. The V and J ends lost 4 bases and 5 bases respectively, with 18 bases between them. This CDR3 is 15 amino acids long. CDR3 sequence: CASSLDSSRGTEAFF. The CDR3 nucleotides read TGTGCCAGCAGCCTCGACAGCTCTAGAGGGACTGAAGCTTTCTTT.

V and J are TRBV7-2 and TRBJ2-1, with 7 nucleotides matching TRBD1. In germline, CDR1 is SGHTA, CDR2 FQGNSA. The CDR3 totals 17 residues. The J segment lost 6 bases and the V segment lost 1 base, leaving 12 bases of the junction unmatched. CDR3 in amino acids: CASSLGYTGVAGNEQFF. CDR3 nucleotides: TGTGCCAGCAGCTTAGGATACACAGGGGTCGCTGGCAATGAGCAGTTCTTC.

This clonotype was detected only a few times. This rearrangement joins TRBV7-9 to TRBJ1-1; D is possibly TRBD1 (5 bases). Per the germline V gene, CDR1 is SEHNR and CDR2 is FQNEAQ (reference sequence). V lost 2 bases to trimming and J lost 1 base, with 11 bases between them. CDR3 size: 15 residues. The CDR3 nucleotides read TGTGCCAGCAGCTTATTTGGGACGGCGAACACTGAAGCTTTCTTT. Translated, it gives CASSLFGTANTEAFF.

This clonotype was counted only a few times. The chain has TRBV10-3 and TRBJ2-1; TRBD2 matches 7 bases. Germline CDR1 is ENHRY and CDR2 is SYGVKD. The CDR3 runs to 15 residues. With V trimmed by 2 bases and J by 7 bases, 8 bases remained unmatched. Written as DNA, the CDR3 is TGTGCCATCAGTGAGGGAGGGACTAACCTTAATGAGCAGTTCTTC. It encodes CAISEGGTNLNEQFF.

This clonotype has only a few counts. The CDR3 DNA reads TGTGCCAGCAGTTTCGACCAGCGGCCAGGGGGTTACGAGCAGTACTTC. This encodes CASSFDQRPGGYEQYF. The rearrangement joins TRBV6-5 to TRBJ2-7; 7 bases map to TRBD1. Germline V lookup: CDR1 MNHEY, CDR2 SVGAGI. This CDR3 has 16 residues. V was pared by 4 bases and J by 4 bases, with 13 bases of the junction left unmatched.

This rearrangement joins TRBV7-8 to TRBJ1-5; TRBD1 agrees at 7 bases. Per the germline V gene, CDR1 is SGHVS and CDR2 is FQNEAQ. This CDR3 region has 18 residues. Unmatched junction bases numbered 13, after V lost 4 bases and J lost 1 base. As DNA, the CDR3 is TGTGCCAGCAGCTATTTGAAAAAGGGGGCCGTAAGCAATCAGCCCCAGCATTTT. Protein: CASSYLKKGAVSNQPQHF.

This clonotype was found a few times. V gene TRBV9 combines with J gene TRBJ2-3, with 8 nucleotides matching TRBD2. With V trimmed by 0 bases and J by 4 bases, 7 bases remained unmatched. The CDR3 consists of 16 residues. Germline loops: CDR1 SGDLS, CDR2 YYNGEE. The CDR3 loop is CASSVDRGGRADTQYF. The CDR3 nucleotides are TGTGCCAGCAGCGTAGACCGGGGGGGCCGGGCAGATACGCAGTATTTT.